A selection of T cell receptor beta chains follows, all from one sample in a study of identical twins. Using its own MiXCR run on the 5' RACE reads, TCRdb lists one record per CDR3 protein. The repertoire holds 420,000 or so distinct CDR3 sequences, with less than 20% as singletons. Input material: naive T cells sorted from blood. These receptors were collected from a man in his fifties or sixties in good health. The CDR3 runs from the conserved cysteine through the conserved F or W.

TRBV10-3	CAISQNLQLMNTEAFF
TRBV5-1	CASSSTSGRAYNEQFF
TRBV7-7	CASSLVIWDTQYF
TRBV7-2	CASSTQGALGELFF
TRBV12-3/TRBV12-4	CASSSQGAQTGELFF
TRBV12-3/TRBV12-4	CASSLILRMTASYEQYF
TRBV11-2	CASSYRDGQETQYF
TRBV12-3/TRBV12-4	CASSPRGTSYEQYF
TRBV6-1	CASRGLGLAGLSGTQYF
TRBV30	CAWSRLRGLAKNIQYF
TRBV15	CATSREQSYEQYF
TRBV2	CASGPGSGANVLTF
TRBV20-1	CSARGSGRENEQFF
TRBV4-1	CASSPAVLGLQGTGELFF
TRBV6-1	CASRSDRGKNTEAFF
TRBV18	CASSRESEGAFF
TRBV20-1	CSAKTPDRMNTEAFF
TRBV25-1	CASSELGRGLNEQFF
TRBV20-1	CSARDLLAGANYEQYF
TRBV20-1	CSAQAQAGEQYF
TRBV6-1	CASGGTGLVDNEQFF
TRBV4-3	CASRLLSFRDTYEQYF
TRBV13	CASSSGLAQAHEQFF
TRBV11-2	CASSLQPSGNTDTQYF
TRBV12-3/TRBV12-4	CASIQRGTPYNEQFF
TRBV5-4	CASSLDATIPGELFF
TRBV12-3/TRBV12-4	CASSLVRLAGGPEGNEQFF
TRBV5-1	CASSTPDRNWETQYF
TRBV12-3/TRBV12-4	CASSYQGPGQPQHF
TRBV12-3/TRBV12-4	CASRVWGSNTGELFF
TRBV3-1	CASSPRTGSHQETQYF
TRBV11-2	CAGSLGQVLDSPLHF
TRBV28	CASESGQNTGELFF